A selection of T cell receptor beta chains follows, all from one sample in a study of early stage breast cancer tumors. Sequencing used immunoSEQ multiplex PCR; TCRdb keeps in-frame clones, though not all of them. The repertoire holds approximately 30,000 clones, 80% seen once, with 9.5% to 15% in the top ten. The sequenced sample consisted of blood. The receptors come from a person aged 55 to 75 with breast cancer. Both conserved end residues are part of each CDR3. Each record gives: V gene, clone size, D gene, J gene, CDR3 DNA, CDR3 protein. A D gene is named only where the DNA matches it firmly. Only part of the rows carry a size: once, few, many, or a class if the clone is expanded.

>TRBV5-3|few|-|TRBJ1-2
TGTGCCAGAAGCTTTGGCCTCGTTTACTACACCTTC
CARSFGLVYYTF
>TRBV10-3|-|-|TRBJ2-3
TGTGCCATCACTGTGGGAGCCTCGGATACGCAGTATTTT
CAITVGASDTQYF
>TRBV19|-|-|TRBJ1-2
TGTGCCAGTAGTATAAAAGCGTCGCTGAGGGAGGGCTACACCTTC
CASSIKASLREGYTF
>TRBV19|-|TRBD1|TRBJ1-2
TGTGCCAGTAGTGCCTCCGGGACAGAAAGGAACTATGGCTACACCTTC
CASSASGTERNYGYTF
>TRBV9|-|TRBD1|TRBJ2-7
TGTGCCAGCAGCGGACAGGGCTACGAGCAGTACTTC
CASSGQGYEQYF
>TRBV6-5|-|-|TRBJ2-7
TGTGCCAGCAGTTACTCCAGTGGGAGTAGCTCCTACGAGCAGTACTTC
CASSYSSGSSSYEQYF
>TRBV7-2|-|TRBD2|TRBJ2-7
TGTGCCAGCAGCCTGGGACTAGCGGGAGGCTACGAGCAGTACTTC
CASSLGLAGGYEQYF
>TRBV2|-|-|TRBJ2-5
TGTGCCAGCAGTGAAGCGTTATTAGCGGAAGAGACCCAGTACTTC
CASSEALLAEETQYF
>TRBV5-6|-|-|TRBJ2-7
TGTGCCAGCAGCTCCGGTTTTCCCTTTGAGCAGTACTTC
CASSSGFPFEQYF
>TRBV6-5|-|TRBD1|TRBJ2-1
TGTGCCAGCAGTAAGACAGGGGGCAATGAGCAGTTCTTC
CASSKTGGNEQFF
>TRBV11-3|-|TRBD2|TRBJ2-1
TGTGCCAGCAGTCCGGGGGGGGAGTGGAATGAGCAGTTCTTC
CASSPGGEWNEQFF
>TRBV28|-|TRBD1|TRBJ1-4
TGTGCCATTTCAGGGGGAGATAGGGCTAATGAAAAACTGTTTTTT
CAISGGDRANEKLFF
>TRBV4-2|once|TRBD2|TRBJ2-7
TGTGCCAGCAGCCCCTCCGGGAGGTCTTACGAGCAGTACTTC
CASSPSGRSYEQYF
>TRBV14|few|TRBD2|TRBJ2-1
TGTGCCAGCAGCCGCACCGGGGGGACTCCACTGATCAATGAGCAGTTCTTC
CASSRTGGTPLINEQFF
>TRBV21-1|once|-|TRBJ2-2
TGTGCCAGCTCTTGGGACTATCCCGCACCCGGGGAGCTGTTTTTT
CASSWDYPAPGELFF
>TRBV27|-|TRBD2|TRBJ2-1
TGTGCCAGCAGTTTCCCAGCGGGAGGGGTGGATGAGCAGTTCTTC
CASSFPAGGVDEQFF
>TRBV5-4|-|-|TRBJ2-2
TGTGCCAGCAGCCCAACGGACACCGGGGAGCTGTTTTTT
CASSPTDTGELFF
>TRBV2|-|TRBD1|TRBJ1-5
TGTGCCAGCAGTGGTCCGGGACAGGGGCCTAATCAGCCCCAGCATTTT
CASSGPGQGPNQPQHF